Each of the 11 T cell receptor beta chains below was sequenced from the same sample in a study of cytomegalovirus exposure and HLA in healthy donors. The PCR made use of 60 Vbeta and 13 Jbeta primers. This table comes from immunoSEQ multiplex PCR, and its TCRdb copy is limited to in-frame clones, with some not included. The profile shows 140,000 to 150,000 clones, approximately 78% of them singletons. Source material: PBMCs. These receptors were obtained from a man aged 40-49 years in good health and CMV-seropositive.

This clone was detected a few times. The J gene is TRBJ2-7, the V gene TRBV6-5; 9 bases are shared with TRBD2. After removal of 4 bases from V and 5 bases from J, the junction contained 6 bases not matched to a gene. Germline CDR1 and CDR2: MNHEY and SVGAGI. CDR3 length equals 14 residues. The CDR3 DNA reads TGTGCCAGCAGTTCGGCGGGAGGGCCCGACGAGCAGTACTTC. Translating gives CASSSAGGPDEQYF.

V usage is TRBV28 and J usage is TRBJ2-7, with 8 bases that match TRBD1. This CDR3 region has 14 residues. Germline-derived CDR1 and CDR2 are MDHEN and SYDVKM. V gave up 5 bases and J gave up 3 bases; unmatched junction bases: 6. The CDR3 DNA follows: TGTGCCAGCAGTATCAGGGGGCTGTACTACGAGCAGTACTTC. This sequence encodes CASSIRGLYYEQYF.

V usage is TRBV28 and J usage is TRBJ1-5; possibly TRBD1 for D (6 bases). The CDR3 covers 15 residues. V was shortened by 3 bases and J by 5 bases, with 14 bases between the two germline ends. The germline CDR1 and CDR2 sequences are MDHEN and SYDVKM. The CDR3 sequence: CASSFYDRFHQPQHF. The DNA for the CDR3 is TGTGCCAGCAGTTTTTATGACAGGTTCCATCAGCCCCAGCATTTT.

This clone is a singleton in its sample. The chain is built from TRBV9 and TRBJ1-1, with D possibly matching TRBD1 (5 bases). The germline gives CDR1 SGDLS, CDR2 YYNGEE. The CDR3 has 16 amino acids. The V end lost 4 bases, the J end lost 6 bases, and 22 bases lay between the germline ends. The CDR3 here is CASSSPRGASGAEAFF. The CDR3 nucleotides read TGTGCCAGCAGCTCTCCCCGCGGGGCCTCTGGCGCTGAAGCTTTCTTT.

The V and J genes are TRBV29-1 and TRBJ2-3; D not resolved. Germline lookup yields CDR1 SQVTM and CDR2 ANQGSEA. The CDR3 is 12 residues long. V lost 3 bases, J lost 6 bases, and 10 bases lay in between. Here the CDR3 reads CSVEHSSDTQYF. The CDR3 nucleotides read TGCAGCGTTGAGCACTCCTCGGATACGCAGTATTTT.

The chain has TRBV7-8 and TRBJ2-5; D may be TRBD1 (5 bases). V was cut by 4 bases and J by 1 base, with 13 bases left in between. Germline assignment: CDR1 SGHVS and CDR2 FQNEAQ. The CDR3 is 15 amino acids. CDR3 DNA sequence: TGTGCCAGCAGCTCTCAGGGCAGGACCCAAGAGACCCAGTACTTC. Translated, it gives CASSSQGRTQETQYF.

The genes are TRBV6-6 and TRBJ1-2, with unresolved D. V was shortened by 0 bases and J by 6 bases, with 11 bases between the two germline ends. Germline values: CDR1 MNHNY, CDR2 SVGAGI (reference sequence). This CDR3 region has 14 residues. The CDR3 spells CASSYSALSDGYTF. The CDR3 region has the DNA TGTGCCAGCAGTTACTCTGCCCTGAGTGATGGCTACACCTTC.

This chain joins TRBV28 and TRBJ2-7; 9 positions agree with TRBD2. The length of the CDR3 is 13 residues. Germline values: CDR1 MDHEN, CDR2 SYDVKM. V was clipped by 8 bases and J by 3 bases; unmatched bases: 5. CDR3 region: CASYSGRLYEQYF. As DNA, the CDR3 is TGTGCCAGCTACAGCGGGAGGCTCTACGAGCAGTACTTC.

This clone was recorded a few times. The CDR3, as DNA: TGTGCCAGCAGCTTGTTGCGGGAGAGAGCCTACGAGCAGTACTTC. Amino acids: CASSLLRERAYEQYF. This chain joins TRBV5-5 and TRBJ2-7, with 7 positions matching TRBD2. The CDR3 totals 15 residues. The trim removed 1 base at V and 2 bases at J, leaving 6 bases unmatched. Looked up from germline, CDR1 is SGHKS and CDR2 is YYEKEE (reference sequence).

This clone was recorded a few times. The chain links TRBV2 to TRBJ2-1; 10 bases agree with TRBD2. Per the germline V gene, CDR1 is SNHLY and CDR2 is FYNNEI. The CDR3 is 17 amino acids. The ends lost 3 bases at V and 5 bases at J; junction bases unmatched: 10. CDR3 nucleotides: TGTGCCAGCAGTGAGATAGCGGGAGGTGTCCACAACAATGAGCAGTTCTTC. Protein sequence: CASSEIAGGVHNNEQFF.

The chain joins TRBV28 to TRBJ1-4; D is unclear. This CDR3 is 14 amino acids long. V dropped 5 bases and J dropped 4 bases, with 11 bases sitting between them. Germline CDR1 is MDHEN and CDR2 is SYDVKM. CDR3 region: CASSLYGDNEKLFF. The CDR3 DNA reads TGTGCCAGCAGTCTATACGGAGATAATGAAAAACTGTTTTTT.